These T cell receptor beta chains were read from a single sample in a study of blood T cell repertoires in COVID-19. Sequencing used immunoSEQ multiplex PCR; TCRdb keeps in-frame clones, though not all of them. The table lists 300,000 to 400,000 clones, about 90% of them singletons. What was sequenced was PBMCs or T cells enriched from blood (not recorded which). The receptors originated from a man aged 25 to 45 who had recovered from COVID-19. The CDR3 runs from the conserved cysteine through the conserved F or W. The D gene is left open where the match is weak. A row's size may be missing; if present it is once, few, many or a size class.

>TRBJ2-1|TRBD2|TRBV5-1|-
TGCGCCAGCAGCTCCCCACTAGCGGGGGGCCACAATGAGCAGTTCTTC
CASSSPLAGGHNEQFF
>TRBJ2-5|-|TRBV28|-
TGTGCCAGCACCCTAAGTGCGGGCCTCCAAGAGACCCAGTACTTC
CASTLSAGLQETQYF
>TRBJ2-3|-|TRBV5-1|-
TGCGCCAGCAGCTTGACAGGCACAGATACGCAGTATTTT
CASSLTGTDTQYF
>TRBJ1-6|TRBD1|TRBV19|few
TGTGCCAGTAGTATATCTACAGGGGTGGCTTCACCCCTCCACTTT
CASSISTGVASPLHF
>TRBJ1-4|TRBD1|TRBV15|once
TGTGCCACCTCACAGACTACAGGGGGAGGCGAAAAACTGTTTTTT
CATSQTTGGGEKLFF
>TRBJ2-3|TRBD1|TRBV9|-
TGTGCCAGCAGCCCCCGACAGGGGGCAGCAGATACGCAGTATTTT
CASSPRQGAADTQYF
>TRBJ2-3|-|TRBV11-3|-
TGTGCCAGCAGCTCCGGGTCGGCCACAGATACGCAGTATTTT
CASSSGSATDTQYF
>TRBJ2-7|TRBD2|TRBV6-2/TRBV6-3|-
TGTGCCAGCAGCCAACTTAGCGGGGTATCCTACGAGCAGTACTTC
CASSQLSGVSYEQYF
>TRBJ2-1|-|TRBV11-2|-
TGTGCCAGCAGCTTAAGGCCAAGTGGGGGGTTGGAGGCGGAGCAGTTCTTC
CASSLRPSGGLEAEQFF
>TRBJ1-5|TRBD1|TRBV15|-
TGTGCCACCAGCAGAGATGGGACAGGGGGAGGGCAGCCCCAGCATTTT
CATSRDGTGGGQPQHF
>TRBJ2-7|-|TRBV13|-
TGTGCCAGCAGCCAGGCCCCCCGGCAGGGCTACGAGCAGTACTTC
CASSQAPRQGYEQYF
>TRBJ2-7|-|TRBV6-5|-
TGTGCCAGCAGCCATAGCGGATCCCCCTACGAGCAGTACTTC
CASSHSGSPYEQYF
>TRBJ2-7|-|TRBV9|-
TGTGCCAGCAGCGTAGTGGACACCTCCTACGAGCAGTACTTC
CASSVVDTSYEQYF
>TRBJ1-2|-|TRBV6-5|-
TGTGCCAGCAGGGCGCAGCGCCTGGGCTACACCTTC
CASRAQRLGYTF
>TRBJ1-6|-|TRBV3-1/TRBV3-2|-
TGTGCCAGCAGCCCATCGATGGGGACTCTACATACACCCCTCCACTTT
CASSPSMGTLHTPLHF
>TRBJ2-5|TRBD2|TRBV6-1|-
TGTGCCAGCAGTGAGAACCCAGGACTAGCGGGGGAGACCCAGTACTTC
CASSENPGLAGETQYF
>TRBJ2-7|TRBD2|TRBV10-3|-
TGTGCCACCGGGACTAGCGGGGACCTGCGGAGAAACGAGCAGTACTTC
CATGTSGDLRRNEQYF
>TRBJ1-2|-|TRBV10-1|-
TGCGCCAGCAGTGAGAGTACAGGGTGGAGCGGCTACACCTTC
CASSESTGWSGYTF
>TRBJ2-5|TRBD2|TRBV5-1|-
TGCGCCAGCAGCTTGGTTACTAGCGGGGGGCAAGAGACCCAGTACTTC
CASSLVTSGGQETQYF
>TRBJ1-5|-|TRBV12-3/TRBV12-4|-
TGTGCCAGCTGTCCGGGAGGCAATCAGCCCCAGCATTTT
CASCPGGNQPQHF
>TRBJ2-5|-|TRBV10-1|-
TGCGCCAGCAGTGATGTGGGCCGAGAGACCCAGTACTTC
CASSDVGRETQYF
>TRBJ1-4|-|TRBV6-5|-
TGTGCCAGCAGTCCCCGGAGGACTAATGAAAAACTGTTTTTT
CASSPRRTNEKLFF
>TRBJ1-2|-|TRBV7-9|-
TGTGCCAGCAGCTTAGGGAGAGAGGGCTACACCTTC
CASSLGREGYTF
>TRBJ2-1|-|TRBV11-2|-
TGTGCCAGCAGCTTAGGGCAGAATGAGCAGTTCTTC
CASSLGQNEQFF
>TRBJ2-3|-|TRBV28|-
TGTGCCAGCAGTCCACTGGAGTCCCTCTCGAATACAGATACGCAGTATTTT
CASSPLESLSNTDTQYF
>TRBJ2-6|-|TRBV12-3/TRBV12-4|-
TGTGCCAGCACTACTGGGGCCAACGTCCTGACTTTC
CASTTGANVLTF
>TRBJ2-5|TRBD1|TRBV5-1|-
TGCGCCAGCAGCTACCCGACAGGGGGTCAGGAGACCCAGTACTTC
CASSYPTGGQETQYF
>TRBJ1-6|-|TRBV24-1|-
TGTGCCACCAGTGATGGCAGGGATCATCGCTCCTATAATTCACCCCTCCACTTT
CATSDGRDHRSYNSPLHF
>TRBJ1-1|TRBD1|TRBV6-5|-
TGTGCCAGCAGTTTTTACAGGGGGCAGAACACTGAAGCTTTCTTT
CASSFYRGQNTEAFF
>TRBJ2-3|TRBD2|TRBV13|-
TGTGCCAGCATGGGGGGACTAGCTCTAGATACGCAGTATTTT
CASMGGLALDTQYF
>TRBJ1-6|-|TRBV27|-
TGTGCCAGCAGTCACCGGGGGAAAAATTCACCCCTCCACTTT
CASSHRGKNSPLHF
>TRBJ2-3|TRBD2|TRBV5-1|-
TGCGCCAGCAGCCCCAACAGCGGGGATTATGCGGATACGCAGTATTTT
CASSPNSGDYADTQYF
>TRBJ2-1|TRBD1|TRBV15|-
TGTGCCACCAGCAGAGACAGGGGGCCAGGCAATGAGCAGTTCTTC
CATSRDRGPGNEQFF
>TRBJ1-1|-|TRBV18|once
TGTGCCAGCTCACCACCGACGGGGACTGAAGCTTTCTTT
CASSPPTGTEAFF
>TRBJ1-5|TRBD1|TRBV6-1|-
TGTGCCAGCAGTGAAGGGACAGGACGGGCCCAGCATTTT
CASSEGTGRAQHF
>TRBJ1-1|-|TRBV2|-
TGTGCCAGCAGTGCACAGATGAACACTGAAGCTTTCTTT
CASSAQMNTEAFF
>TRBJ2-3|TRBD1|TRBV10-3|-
TGTGCCATCAGTCGGACAGGGGTAGTCCTGGGGCGCACAGATACGCAGTATTTT
CAISRTGVVLGRTDTQYF
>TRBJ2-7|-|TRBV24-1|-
TGTGCCACCAGTGGCCGAGGGCCCTACGAGCAGTACTTC
CATSGRGPYEQYF
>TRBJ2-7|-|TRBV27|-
TGTGCCAGCAGCTCGAAAATGGCCCGCCGAGAGCAGTACTTC
CASSSKMARREQYF
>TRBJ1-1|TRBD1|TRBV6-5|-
TGTGCCAGCAGTACTACCGGGACAGGGGGGGCTGAAGCTTTCTTT
CASSTTGTGGAEAFF
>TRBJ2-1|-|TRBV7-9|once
TGTGCCAGCAGCCAGGACCGGAGGTACAATGAGCAGTTCTTC
CASSQDRRYNEQFF
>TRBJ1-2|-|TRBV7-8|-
TGTGCCAGCAGCCCCTATGGTGGCGACCTCGGCGGCACCTTC
CASSPYGGDLGGTF
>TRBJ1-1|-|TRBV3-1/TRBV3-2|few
TGTGCCAGCAGCCCGGGTCAGGGGCAAACTGAAGCTTTCTTT
CASSPGQGQTEAFF
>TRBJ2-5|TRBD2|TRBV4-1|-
TGCGCCAGCAGCCAAGAAGGTGGTAGCGGGGGCGAGTGGGTCGGCCAGTACTTC
CASSQEGGSGGEWVGQYF
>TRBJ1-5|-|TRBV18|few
TGTGCCAGCTCGCCCCTCGCCACTGTCAATCAGCCCCAGCATTTT
CASSPLATVNQPQHF
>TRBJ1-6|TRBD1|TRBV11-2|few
TGTGCCAGCAGCTTAGGCGCATCCAGGGGGTCACCCCTCCACTTT
CASSLGASRGSPLHF
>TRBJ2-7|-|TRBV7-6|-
TGTGCCAGCAGCAAAGGCGGCGCCTACGAGCAGTACTTC
CASSKGGAYEQYF
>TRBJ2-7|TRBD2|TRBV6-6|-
TGTGCCAGCAGTCGGACTAGCGGGGGCCCCGGGGCCTACGAGCAGTACTTC
CASSRTSGGPGAYEQYF
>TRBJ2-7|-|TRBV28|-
TGTGCCAGCAGCTACCGGGGGAGGACCTACTACGAGCAGTACTTC
CASSYRGRTYYEQYF
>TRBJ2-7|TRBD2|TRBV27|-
TGTGCCAGCAGTGGATCGACTAGCGGGCTTACGGAGCAGTACTTC
CASSGSTSGLTEQYF
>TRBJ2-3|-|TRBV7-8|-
TGTGCCAGCAGTCCTGCATACGGAGACACAGATACGCAGTATTTT
CASSPAYGDTDTQYF
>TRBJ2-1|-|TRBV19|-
TGTGCCAGTAGTAAAGGGGGACCCTACAATGAGCAGTTCTTC
CASSKGGPYNEQFF
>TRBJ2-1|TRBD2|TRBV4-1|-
TGCGCCAGCAGGTCAGGACTAGCGGGAAACAATGAGCAGTTCTTC
CASRSGLAGNNEQFF
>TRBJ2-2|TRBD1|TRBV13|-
TGTGCCAGCAGCTTCCCTCAGGGGGCCACCGGGGAGCTGTTTTTT
CASSFPQGATGELFF